This is a list of T cell receptor beta chains from one sample in a study of cytomegalovirus exposure and HLA in healthy donors. The assay was immunoSEQ multiplex PCR, and TCRdb's table has in-frame clones only and misses some. The sample yields 90,000 to 150,000 clones, approximately 75% seen once. The sample taken for sequencing was PBMCs. The receptors shown here come from a man aged 50-59 years in good health and CMV-seropositive. CDR3s include the opening cysteine and the closing phenylalanine or tryptophan. Each record gives: V gene, CDR3 length, clone size, CDR3 protein. The size of a clone is reported for some rows only, either as once, few or many, or as a class for expanded clones.

TRBV4-1 14 - CASSQNQNSYEQYF
TRBV18 15 - CASSPQGANNEKLFF
TRBV28 14 - CASSLTGKDTEAFF
TRBV28 18 - CASSSGGLAGGTSGVLFF
TRBV5-1 13 - CASSSGQGYTIYF
TRBV6-5 15 few CASTPTQAGGTEAFF
TRBV4-1 17 - CASSQSGDRGTNTEAFF
TRBV5-6 16 - CASSSGQLGLNTEAFF
TRBV29-1 12 - CSVADGGNIQYF
TRBV5-4 15 - CASSLDPGGPNEQYF
TRBV5-5 13 - CASSSGAGGGYTF
TRBV9 12 - CASGSGGNEQFF
TRBV5-1 14 - CASSPRQGGYEQYF
TRBV7-2 15 once CASSLVGGTNEKLFF
TRBV4-1 14 few CASSQETRRAEAFF
TRBV7-2 15 - CASSLDLSSYNEQFF
TRBV29-1 14 - CSVEARRGNTEAFF
TRBV7-6 13 - CASSLTQQGSYTF
TRBV18 13 - CASSEGQFYEQYF
TRBV9 14 - CASSVEGGTDTQYF
TRBV6-5 14 few CASRRTGGVYGYTF
TRBV6-1 15 - CASSHRGDRNYEQYF
TRBV6-5 15 once CASSYSNAGSDTQYF
TRBV5-1 15 - CASRLGDRVGEKLFF
TRBV7-9 13 once CASSRQGDTEAFF
TRBV28 14 - CASSSPGQDEGYTF
TRBV6-1 12 - CASNSGGNTIYF
TRBV5-4 14 once CASSPDRGRYEQYF
TRBV19 12 - CASRDGGNEQFF
TRBV6-5 14 - CASSPGEGRGEQFF
TRBV30 15 - CAWSVGSPLHNEQFF
TRBV30 14 - CAWNLSKGNYGYTF
TRBV2 14 once CASSETGANQPQHF
TRBV6-5 13 - CASSYSAAGGYTF
TRBV30 15 once CAWCPGTGPNTEAFF
TRBV6-5 15 few CASRFAGSSYNEQFF
TRBV11-2 12 - CASSPSGNEQFF
TRBV5-3 15 - CARSLIVVYDYEQFF
TRBV6-1 13 - CASRTGFLTEAFF
TRBV19 17 - CASSYKGHPSGANVLTF
TRBV6-5 15 - CASTGTARLNTEAFF
TRBV10-2 14 - CASSETSGGGGYTF
TRBV10-3 15 - CAIRGTGGEGNTIYF
TRBV2 16 - CASSGQAGKLTDTQYF
TRBV5-4 14 few CASSYGTGNNEQFF